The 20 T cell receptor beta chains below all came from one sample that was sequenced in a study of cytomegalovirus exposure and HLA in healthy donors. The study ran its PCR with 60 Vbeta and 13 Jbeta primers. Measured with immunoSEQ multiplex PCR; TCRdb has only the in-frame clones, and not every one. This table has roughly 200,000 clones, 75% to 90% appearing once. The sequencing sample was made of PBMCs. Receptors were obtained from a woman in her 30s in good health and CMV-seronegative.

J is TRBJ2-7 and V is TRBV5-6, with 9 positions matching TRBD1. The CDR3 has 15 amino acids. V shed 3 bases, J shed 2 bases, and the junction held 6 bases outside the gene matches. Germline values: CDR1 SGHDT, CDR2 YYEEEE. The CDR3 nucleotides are TGTGCCAGCAGCTGGGCCGGGACAGGGCCCTACGAGCAGTACTTC. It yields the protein CASSWAGTGPYEQYF.

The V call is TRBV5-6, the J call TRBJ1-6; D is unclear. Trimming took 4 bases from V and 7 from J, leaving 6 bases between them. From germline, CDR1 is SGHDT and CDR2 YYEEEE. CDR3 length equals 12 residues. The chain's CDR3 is CASSPNNSPLHF. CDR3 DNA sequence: TGTGCCAGCAGCCCTAACAATTCACCCCTCCACTTT.

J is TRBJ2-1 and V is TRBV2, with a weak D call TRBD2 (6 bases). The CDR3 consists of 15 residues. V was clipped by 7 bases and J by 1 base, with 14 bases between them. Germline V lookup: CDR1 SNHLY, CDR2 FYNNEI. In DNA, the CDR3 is TGTGCCAGCAAAGAGTGGACTACTTCCTACAATGAGCAGTTCTTC. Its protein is CASKEWTTSYNEQFF.

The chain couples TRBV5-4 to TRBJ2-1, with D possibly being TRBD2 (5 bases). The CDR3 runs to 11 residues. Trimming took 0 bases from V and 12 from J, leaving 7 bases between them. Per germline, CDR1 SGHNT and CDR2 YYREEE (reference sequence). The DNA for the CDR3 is TGTGCCAGCAGCTTGGGGACTTTGCAGTTCTTC. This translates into CASSLGTLQFF.

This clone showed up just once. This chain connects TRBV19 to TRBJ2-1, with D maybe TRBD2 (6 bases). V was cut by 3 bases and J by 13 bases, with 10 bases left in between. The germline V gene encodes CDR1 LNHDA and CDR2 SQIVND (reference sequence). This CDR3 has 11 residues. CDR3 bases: TGTGCCAGTAGTATGGCGGGAATCCAGTTCTTC. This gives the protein CASSMAGIQFF.

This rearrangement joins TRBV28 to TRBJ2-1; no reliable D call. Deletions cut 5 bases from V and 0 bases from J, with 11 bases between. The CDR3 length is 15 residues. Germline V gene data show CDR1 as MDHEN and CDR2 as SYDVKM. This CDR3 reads CASSLRISSYNEQFF. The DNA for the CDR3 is TGTGCCAGCAGTCTCAGGATTAGCTCCTACAATGAGCAGTTCTTC.

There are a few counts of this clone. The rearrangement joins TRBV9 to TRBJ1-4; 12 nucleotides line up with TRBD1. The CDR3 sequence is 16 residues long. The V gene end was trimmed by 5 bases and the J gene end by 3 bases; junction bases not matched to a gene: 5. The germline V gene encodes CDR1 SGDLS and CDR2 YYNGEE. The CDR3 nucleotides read TGTGCCAGCAGGCCGGGACAGGGGGCAGCTAATGAAAAACTGTTTTTT. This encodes CASRPGQGAANEKLFF. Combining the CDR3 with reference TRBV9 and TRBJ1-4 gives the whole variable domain DSGVTQTPKHLITATGQRVTLRCSPRSGDLSVYWYQQSLDQGLQFLIQYYNGEERAKGNILERFSAQQFPDLHSELNLSSLELGDSALYFCASRPGQGAANEKLFFGSGTQLSVL.

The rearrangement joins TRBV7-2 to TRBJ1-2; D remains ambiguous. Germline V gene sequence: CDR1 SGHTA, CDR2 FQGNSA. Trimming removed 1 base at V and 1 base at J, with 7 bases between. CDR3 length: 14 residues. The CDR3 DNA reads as TGTGCCAGCAGCTTAGGAGGCAGTAACTATGGCTACACCTTC. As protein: CASSLGGSNYGYTF.

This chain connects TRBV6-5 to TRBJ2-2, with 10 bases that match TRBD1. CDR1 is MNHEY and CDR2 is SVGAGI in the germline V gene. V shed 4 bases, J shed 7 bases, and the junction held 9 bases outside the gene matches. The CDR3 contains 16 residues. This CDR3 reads CASSWSPGQGSGELFF. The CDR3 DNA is TGTGCCAGCAGTTGGAGCCCGGGACAGGGGAGCGGGGAGCTGTTTTTT.

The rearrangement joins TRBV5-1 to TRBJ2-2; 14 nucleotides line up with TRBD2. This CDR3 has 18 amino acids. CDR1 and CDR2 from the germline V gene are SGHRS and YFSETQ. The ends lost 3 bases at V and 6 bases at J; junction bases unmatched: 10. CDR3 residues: CASSYSGTSGSGAGELFF. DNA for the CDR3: TGCGCCAGCAGCTACTCCGGGACTAGCGGGAGTGGGGCCGGGGAGCTGTTTTTT.

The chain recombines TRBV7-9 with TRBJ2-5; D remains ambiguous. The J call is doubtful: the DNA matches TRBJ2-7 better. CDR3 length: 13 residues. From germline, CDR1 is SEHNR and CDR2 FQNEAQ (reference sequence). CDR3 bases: TGTGCCAGCAGCTTAAAAGGAGCCTACGAGCAGTACTTC. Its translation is CASSLKGAYEQYF.

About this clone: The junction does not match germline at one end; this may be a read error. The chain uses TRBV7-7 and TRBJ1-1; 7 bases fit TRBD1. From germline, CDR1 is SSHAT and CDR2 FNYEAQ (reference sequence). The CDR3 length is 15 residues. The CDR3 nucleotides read TGTGCTAGCAGCTTAGGGCCAGGGGGATTCACTGAAGCTTTCTTT. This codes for CASSLGPGGFTEAFF.

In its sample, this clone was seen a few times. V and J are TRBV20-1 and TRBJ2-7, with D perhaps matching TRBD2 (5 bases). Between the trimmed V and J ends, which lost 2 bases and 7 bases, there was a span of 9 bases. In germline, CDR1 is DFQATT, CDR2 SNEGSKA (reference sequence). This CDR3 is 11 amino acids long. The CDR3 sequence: CSARRLWEQYF. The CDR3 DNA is TGCAGTGCTAGACGACTATGGGAGCAGTACTTC.

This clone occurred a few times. CDR3 amino acids: CASSLILVTGSKNIQYF. CDR3 nucleotides: TGTGCCAGCAGCTTAATTTTAGTGACAGGATCAAAAAACATTCAGTACTTC. The chain joins TRBV7-9 to TRBJ2-4; TRBD1 is a possible D gene (6 bases). Deletions cut 2 bases from V and 4 bases from J, with 18 bases between. In germline, CDR1 is SEHNR, CDR2 FQNEAQ (reference sequence). The CDR3 is 17 amino acids.

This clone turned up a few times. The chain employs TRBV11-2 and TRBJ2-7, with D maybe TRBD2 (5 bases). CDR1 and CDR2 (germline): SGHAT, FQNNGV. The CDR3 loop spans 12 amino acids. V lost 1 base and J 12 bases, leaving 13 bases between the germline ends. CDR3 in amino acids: CASSLVSGMLYF. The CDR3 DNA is TGTGCCAGCAGCTTAGTTTCGGGGATGTTGTACTTC. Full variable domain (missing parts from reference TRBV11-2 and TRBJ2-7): EAGVAQSPRYKIIEKRQSVAFWCNPISGHATLYWYQQILGQGPKLLIQFQNNGVVDDSQLPKDRFSAERLKGVDSTLKIQPAKLEDSAVYLCASSLVSGMLYFGPGTRLTVT.

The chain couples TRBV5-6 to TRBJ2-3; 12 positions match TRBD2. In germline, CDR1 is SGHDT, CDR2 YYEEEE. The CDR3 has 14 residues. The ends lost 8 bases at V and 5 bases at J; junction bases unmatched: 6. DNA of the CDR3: TGTGCCAGTAGACTAGCGGGAGTGGTAGATACGCAGTATTTT. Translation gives CASRLAGVVDTQYF.

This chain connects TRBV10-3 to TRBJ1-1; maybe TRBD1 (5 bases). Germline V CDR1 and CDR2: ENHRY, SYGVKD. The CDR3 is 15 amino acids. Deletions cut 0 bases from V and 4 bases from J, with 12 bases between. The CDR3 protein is CAISESEGRTTEAFF. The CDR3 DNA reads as TGTGCCATCAGTGAGTCGGAGGGGAGAACCACTGAAGCTTTCTTT.

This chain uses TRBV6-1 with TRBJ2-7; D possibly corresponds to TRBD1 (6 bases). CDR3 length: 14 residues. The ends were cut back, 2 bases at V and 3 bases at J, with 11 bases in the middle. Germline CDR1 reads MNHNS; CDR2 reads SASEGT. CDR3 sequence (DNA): TGTGCCAGCAGTGAAATTGGACAGAGCTACGAGCAGTACTTC. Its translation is CASSEIGQSYEQYF.

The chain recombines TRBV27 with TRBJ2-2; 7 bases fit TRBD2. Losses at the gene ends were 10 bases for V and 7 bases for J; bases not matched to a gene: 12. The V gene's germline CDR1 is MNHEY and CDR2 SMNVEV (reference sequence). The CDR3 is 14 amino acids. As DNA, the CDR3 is TGTGCCACCTCCCGAGTCGCGGGGGACGGGGAGCTGTTTTTT. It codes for CATSRVAGDGELFF.

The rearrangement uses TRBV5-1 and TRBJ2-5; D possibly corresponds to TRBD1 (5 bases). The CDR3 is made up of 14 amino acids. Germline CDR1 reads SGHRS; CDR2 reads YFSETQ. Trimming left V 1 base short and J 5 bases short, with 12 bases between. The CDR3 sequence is CASSLPDPGETQYF. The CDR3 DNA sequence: TGCGCCAGCAGCTTGCCGGACCCAGGGGAGACCCAGTACTTC.